These 22 T cell receptor beta chains were sequenced from one sample in a study of CD8 T cells in Susac syndrome. It was with random hexamers that roughly 0.45 to 1 ug RNA was reverse transcribed. TCRdb processed the immunoSEQ multiplex PCR reads anew with MiXCR; each CDR3 protein has one entry. Of 250,000 to 300,000 distinct CDR3 sequences listed, 70% to 90% were seen once; the top ten hold more than 0.15%. The sequencing input was CD8+ T cells from PBMCs. These receptors originate from a human donor with multiple sclerosis.

The rearrangement joins TRBV3-1 to TRBJ2-5, with TRBD2 matching 10 bases. The CDR3 is 18 amino acids. With 0 bases clipped from V and 5 bases from J, the junction kept 12 bases outside the gene matches. Germline loops: CDR1 LGHDT, CDR2 YNNKEL (reference sequence). The CDR3 region is CASSQENAITSGIETQYF. The CDR3, as DNA: TGTGCCAGCAGCCAAGAGAATGCGATAACTAGCGGGATTGAGACCCAGTACTTC.

This clonotype occurred once. One junction end disagrees with the germline gene, perhaps due to a read error. This chain links TRBV7-7 with TRBJ2-1; 8 bases agree with TRBD2. Germline V gene lookup returns CDR1 SSHAT and CDR2 FNYEAQ (reference sequence). The CDR3 consists of 15 residues. CDR3 DNA: TGTGCTAGCAGCCCGGGACTAGATGCCTACAATGAGCAGTTCTTC. This translates into CASSPGLDAYNEQFF.

The J gene is TRBJ2-4, the V gene TRBV20-1; D gene unclear. Germline CDR1 and CDR2: DFQATT and SNEGSKA (reference sequence). Trimming removed 3 bases from V and 5 bases from J, with 11 bases in between. This CDR3 is 13 amino acids long. The CDR3 protein is CSARDGPQNIQYF. The CDR3 DNA follows: TGCAGTGCTAGGGACGGACCACAAAACATTCAGTACTTC.

This chain joins TRBV29-1 and TRBJ2-5; D is possibly TRBD1 (6 bases). The V end was cut by 0 bases, the J end by 5 bases, with 16 bases between. Per the germline V gene, CDR1 is SQVTM and CDR2 is ANQGSEA. There are 15 residues in the CDR3. The chain's CDR3 is CSVEETTGSRETQYF. CDR3 bases: TGCAGCGTTGAAGAGACAACAGGGTCGAGGGAGACCCAGTACTTC. Full variable domain (outside the CDR3, taken from reference TRBV29-1 and TRBJ2-5): SAVISQKPSRDICQRGTSLTIQCQVDSQVTMMFWYRQQPGQSLTLIATANQGSEATYESGFVIDKFPISRPNLTFSTLTVSNMSPEDSSIYLCSVEETTGSRETQYFGPGTRLLVL.

The chain uses TRBV4-1 and TRBJ2-7, with D unclear. Germline V gene lookup returns CDR1 MGHRA and CDR2 YSYEKL. The CDR3 sequence is 14 residues long. Trimming took 2 bases from V and 0 from J, leaving 8 bases between them. The CDR3 reads CASSQIAFSYEQYF. In DNA form, the CDR3 reads TGCGCCAGCAGCCAAATCGCCTTCTCCTACGAGCAGTACTTC.

The chain is built from TRBV6-2 or TRBV6-3 and TRBJ2-1; no reliable D call. The CDR3 runs to 13 residues. The germline V gene encodes CDR1 MNHEY and CDR2 SVGEGT. Between the trimmed V and J ends, which lost 7 bases and 2 bases, there was a span of 9 bases. CDR3 sequence reads: CASKLVPYNEQFF. CDR3 DNA sequence: TGTGCCAGCAAGCTAGTCCCCTACAATGAGCAGTTCTTC.

The chain joins TRBV12-3 or TRBV12-4 to TRBJ2-7, with D perhaps matching TRBD1 (5 bases). Trimming left V 6 bases short and J 0 bases short, with 15 bases between. CDR3 length: 15 residues. The CDR3 sequence is CASRPDKGSSYEQYF. The CDR3 DNA reads as TGTGCCAGCAGGCCCGACAAGGGGTCCTCCTACGAGCAGTACTTC.

The J gene is TRBJ2-1, the V gene TRBV6-2 or TRBV6-3; 7 nucleotides match TRBD2. With V trimmed by 8 bases and J by 3 bases, 13 bases remained unmatched. The CDR3 is 16 residues long. From germline, CDR1 is MNHEY and CDR2 SVGEGT. The CDR3 DNA follows: TGTGCCAGCGCCGAACCGGGGGGACCCCTCTACAATGAGCAGTTCTTC. Amino acids: CASAEPGGPLYNEQFF.

V usage is TRBV6-5 and J usage is TRBJ2-1; D is tentatively TRBD1 or TRBD2 (5 bases each). CDR1 is MNHEY, CDR2 SVGAGI, per germline. The V gene lost 4 bases and the J gene lost 6 bases, with 16 bases spanning the gap. The CDR3 covers 15 residues. CDR3 amino acids: CASSFQGEGSNEQFF. The CDR3 DNA sequence: TGTGCCAGCAGTTTTCAGGGTGAGGGGAGCAATGAGCAGTTCTTC.

The chain joins TRBV3-1 to TRBJ2-2; D might be TRBD1 or TRBD2, each matching 5 bases. Germline CDR1 reads LGHDT; CDR2 reads YNNKEL (reference sequence). With 5 bases removed from V and 4 bases from J, the gap between germline ends came to 14 bases. The CDR3 is 15 amino acids. This CDR3 is CASSRTHGGTGELFF. Written as DNA, the CDR3 is TGTGCCAGCAGCAGGACCCATGGGGGCACCGGGGAGCTGTTTTTT. Supplemented by reference TRBV3-1 and TRBJ2-2, the full variable domain reads DTAVSQTPKYLVTQMGNDKSIKCEQNLGHDTMYWYKQDSKKFLKIMFSYNNKELIINETVPNRFSPKSPDKAHLNLHINSLELGDSAVYFCASSRTHGGTGELFFGEGSRLTVL.

J is TRBJ2-3 and V is TRBV29-1, with D tentatively TRBD2 (7 bases). V lost 1 base and J 4 bases, leaving 15 bases between the germline ends. Per the germline V gene, CDR1 is SQVTM and CDR2 is ANQGSEA. This CDR3 region has 15 residues. The CDR3 here is CSVEVGRGGADTQYF. Written as DNA, the CDR3 is TGCAGCGTTGAAGTGGGGAGGGGGGGCGCAGATACGCAGTATTTT.

The chain couples TRBV20-1 to TRBJ2-2, with D tentatively TRBD2 (5 bases). The CDR3 spans 14 residues. From germline, CDR1 is DFQATT and CDR2 SNEGSKA (reference sequence). Trimming removed 4 bases at V and 1 base at J, with 10 bases between. CDR3 in DNA: TGCAGTGCTACGGACTTTAGGAACACCGGGGAGCTGTTTTTT. Amino acids: CSATDFRNTGELFF.

This sequence joins TRBV20-1 and TRBJ2-5; TRBD2 might be the D (6 bases). Germline lookup yields CDR1 DFQATT and CDR2 SNEGSKA (reference sequence). V was pared by 3 bases and J by 3 bases, with 26 bases between. The length of the CDR3 is 18 residues. Here the CDR3 DNA reads TGCAGTGCTAGTCCTTTATTGACTAGTAGTGGGTCCGAAGAGACCCAGTACTTC. It is translated as CSASPLLTSSGSEETQYF.

The chain recombines TRBV27 with TRBJ2-3; D not resolved. Trimming took off 1 base at V and 0 bases at J, with 20 bases between the two ends. The CDR3 contains 19 residues. CDR1 is MNHEY, CDR2 SMNVEV, per germline (reference sequence). For the CDR3, the DNA is TGTGCCAGCAGTTTATTGGGCGTACCAAGGGCCGCTAGCACAGATACGCAGTATTTT. It encodes CASSLLGVPRAASTDTQYF.

The genes are TRBV9 and TRBJ2-2; D could derive from TRBD1 or TRBD2 (6 bases each). V lost 2 bases and J 3 bases, leaving 14 bases between the germline ends. The CDR3 is 16 residues long. Looked up from germline, CDR1 is SGDLS and CDR2 is YYNGEE. This CDR3 reads CASSVPGAEDTGELFF. In nucleotides, the CDR3 is TGTGCCAGCAGCGTCCCGGGGGCCGAGGACACCGGGGAGCTGTTTTTT.

The chain carries TRBV12-5 and TRBJ1-2; 7 bases fit TRBD1. Trimming took 5 bases from V and 2 from J; bases not matched to a gene: 5. The germline V gene has CDR1 LGHNT and CDR2 FRNRAP. CDR3 length: 14 residues. The CDR3 coding sequence is TGTGCTAGTGGTCCCAAACAGGGGAACTATGGCTACACCTTC. It is translated as CASGPKQGNYGYTF. Together with reference TRBV12-5 and TRBJ1-2, the CDR3 gives the full variable domain: DARVTQTPRHKVTEMGQEVTMRCQPILGHNTVFWYRQTMMQGLELLAYFRNRAPLDDSGMPKDRFSAEMPDATLATLKIQPSEPRDSAVYFCASGPKQGNYGYTFGSGTRLTVV.

V usage is TRBV6-5 and J usage is TRBJ2-4, with a weak D call TRBD2 (7 bases). This CDR3 region has 15 residues. V gave up 6 bases and J gave up 0 bases, with 12 bases separating them. The germline V gene encodes CDR1 MNHEY and CDR2 SVGAGI. The CDR3 DNA reads as TGTGCCAGCAGCCACGGGGGGCTAGCCAAAAACATTCAGTACTTC. This gives the protein CASSHGGLAKNIQYF.

The chain carries TRBV9 and TRBJ1-1, with D tentatively TRBD1 (6 bases). This CDR3 has 17 amino acids. The V end was cut by 5 bases, the J end by 0 bases, with 20 bases between. Germline V gives CDR1 SGDLS, CDR2 YYNGEE. The CDR3 nucleotides read TGTGCCAGCAGACCGTACGGGGGGCTTTCGATGAACACTGAAGCTTTCTTT. As protein: CASRPYGGLSMNTEAFF.

The chain couples TRBV25-1 to TRBJ2-1; 9 positions agree with TRBD2. V shed 4 bases and J 2 bases; nucleotides not matched to a gene: 9. CDR3 length: 17 residues. Germline values: CDR1 MGHDK, CDR2 SYGVNS. This CDR3 is CASSAVLAGETYNEQFF. In DNA form, the CDR3 reads TGTGCCAGCAGTGCCGTATTAGCGGGAGAGACCTACAATGAGCAGTTCTTC.

V and J are TRBV4-2 and TRBJ2-3, with 9 bases aligning to TRBD2. This CDR3 has 18 residues. CDR1 and CDR2 (germline): LGHNA, YNFKEQ. The V and J ends lost 1 base and 6 bases, in that order; junction bases with no gene match: 14. Here the CDR3 reads CASSQGPPGGGATDTQYF. CDR3 DNA sequence: TGTGCCAGCAGCCAAGGTCCCCCCGGCGGGGGGGCCACCGATACGCAGTATTTT.

The chain joins TRBV19 to TRBJ2-3; TRBD1 aligns across 8 bases. V gave up 3 bases and J gave up 5 bases; unmatched junction bases: 4. The CDR3 contains 14 residues. Germline V CDR1 and CDR2: LNHDA, SQIVND (reference sequence). CDR3 loop: CASSIVDRGDTQYF. DNA of the CDR3: TGTGCCAGTAGTATTGTCGACAGGGGAGATACGCAGTATTTT.

The chain recombines TRBV9 with TRBJ1-4, with D maybe TRBD1 (5 bases). Looked up from germline, CDR1 is SGDLS and CDR2 is YYNGEE. The CDR3 totals 14 residues. The V and J ends lost 3 bases and 4 bases respectively, with 10 bases between them. The CDR3 spells CASSAQGGNEKLFF. The CDR3 coding sequence is TGTGCCAGCAGCGCCCAGGGTGGTAATGAAAAACTGTTTTTT. The full variable domain, with the rest looked up from reference TRBV9 and TRBJ1-4, is DSGVTQTPKHLITATGQRVTLRCSPRSGDLSVYWYQQSLDQGLQFLIQYYNGEERAKGNILERFSAQQFPDLHSELNLSSLELGDSALYFCASSAQGGNEKLFFGSGTQLSVL.